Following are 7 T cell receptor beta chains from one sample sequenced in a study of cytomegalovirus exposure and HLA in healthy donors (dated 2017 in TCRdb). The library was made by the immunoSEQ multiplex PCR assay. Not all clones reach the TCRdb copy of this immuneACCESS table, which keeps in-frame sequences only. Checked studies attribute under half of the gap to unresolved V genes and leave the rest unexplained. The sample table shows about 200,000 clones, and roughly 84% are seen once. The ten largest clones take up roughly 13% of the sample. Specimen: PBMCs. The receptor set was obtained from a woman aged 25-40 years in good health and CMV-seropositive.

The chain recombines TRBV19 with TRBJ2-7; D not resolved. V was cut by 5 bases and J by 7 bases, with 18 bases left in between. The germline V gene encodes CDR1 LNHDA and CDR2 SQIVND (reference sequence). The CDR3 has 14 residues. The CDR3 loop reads CASSPKWLEDEQYF. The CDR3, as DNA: TGTGCCAGTAGTCCAAAGTGGCTAGAAGATGAGCAGTACTTC.

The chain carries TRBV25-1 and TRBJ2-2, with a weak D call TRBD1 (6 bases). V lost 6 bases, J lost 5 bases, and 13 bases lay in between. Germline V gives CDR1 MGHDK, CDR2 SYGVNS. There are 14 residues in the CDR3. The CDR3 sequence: CASRSRGWTGELFF. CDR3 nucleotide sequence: TGTGCCAGCAGGAGCAGGGGATGGACCGGGGAGCTGTTTTTT. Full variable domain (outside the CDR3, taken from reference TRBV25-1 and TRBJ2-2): EADIYQTPRYLVIGTGKKITLECSQTMGHDKMYWYQQDPGMELHLIHYSYGVNSTEKGDLSSESTVSRIRTEHFPLTLESARPSHTSQYLCASRSRGWTGELFFGEGSRLTVL.

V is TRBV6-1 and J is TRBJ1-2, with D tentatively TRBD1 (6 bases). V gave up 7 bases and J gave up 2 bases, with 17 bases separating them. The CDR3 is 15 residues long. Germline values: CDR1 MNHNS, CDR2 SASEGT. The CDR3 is CASTLTGLGNYGYTF. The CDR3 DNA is TGTGCCAGCACTTTAACAGGGCTCGGGAACTATGGCTACACCTTC.

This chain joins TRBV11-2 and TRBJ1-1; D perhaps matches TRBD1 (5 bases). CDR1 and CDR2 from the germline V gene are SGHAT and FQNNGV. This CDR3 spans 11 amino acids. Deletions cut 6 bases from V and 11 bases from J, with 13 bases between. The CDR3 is CASSWTGEAFF. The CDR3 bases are TGTGCCAGCAGTTGGACGGGGGAGGCTTTCTTT. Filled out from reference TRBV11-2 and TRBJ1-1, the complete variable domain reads EAGVAQSPRYKIIEKRQSVAFWCNPISGHATLYWYQQILGQGPKLLIQFQNNGVVDDSQLPKDRFSAERLKGVDSTLKIQPAKLEDSAVYLCASSWTGEAFFGQGTRLTVV.

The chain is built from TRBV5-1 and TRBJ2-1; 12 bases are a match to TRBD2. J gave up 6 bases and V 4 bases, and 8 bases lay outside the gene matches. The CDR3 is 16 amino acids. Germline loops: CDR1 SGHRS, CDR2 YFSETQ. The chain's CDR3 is CASSPRRTSGINEQFF. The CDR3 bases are TGCGCCAGCAGCCCCCGTAGGACTAGCGGGATCAATGAGCAGTTCTTC.

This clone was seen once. The CDR3 coding sequence is TGTGCCAGCAGCGAGACTAGCGCCTCCTACGAGCAGTACTTC. Protein: CASSETSASYEQYF. This rearrangement joins TRBV5-4 to TRBJ2-7, with TRBD2 matching 8 bases. The V and J ends lost 4 bases and 0 bases, in that order; junction bases with no gene match: 3. The V gene's germline CDR1 is SGHNT and CDR2 YYREEE (reference sequence). This CDR3 is built from 14 residues.

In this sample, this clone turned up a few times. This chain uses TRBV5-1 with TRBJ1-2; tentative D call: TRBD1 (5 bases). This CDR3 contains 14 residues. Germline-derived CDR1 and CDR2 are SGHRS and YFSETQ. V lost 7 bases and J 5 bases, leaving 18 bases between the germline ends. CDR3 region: CASGQGRDSYGYTF. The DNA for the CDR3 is TGCGCCAGCGGTCAGGGCAGGGATTCTTATGGCTACACCTTC.